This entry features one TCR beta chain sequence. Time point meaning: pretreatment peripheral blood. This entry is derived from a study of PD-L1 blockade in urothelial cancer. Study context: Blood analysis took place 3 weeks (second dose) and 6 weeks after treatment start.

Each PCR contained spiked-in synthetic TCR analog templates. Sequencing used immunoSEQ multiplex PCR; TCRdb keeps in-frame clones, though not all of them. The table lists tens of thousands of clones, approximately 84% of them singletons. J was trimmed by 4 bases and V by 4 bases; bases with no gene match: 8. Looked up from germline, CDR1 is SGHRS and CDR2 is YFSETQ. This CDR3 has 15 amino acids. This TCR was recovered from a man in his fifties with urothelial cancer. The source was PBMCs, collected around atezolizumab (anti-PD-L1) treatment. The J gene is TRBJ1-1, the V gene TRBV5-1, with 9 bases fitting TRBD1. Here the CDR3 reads CASSIGSTGGTEAFF. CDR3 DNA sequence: TGCGCCAGCAGCATCGGGTCGACAGGGGGCACTGAAGCTTTCTTT.